This T cell receptor beta chain was captured in a study of blood T cells in healthy people across ages. For the study at large: T cells yielded about one barcoded beta molecule per two cells through template switching.

A sample-barcoded 5' primer and a J-beta primer mix were used in a second PCR of roughly 7 to 12 cycles. Each TCR beta cDNA got a 12-nucleotide random molecular identifier. TCRdb reanalysed the 5' RACE reads using MiXCR and keeps one entry per CDR3 protein. The sample shows more than 800,000 distinct CDR3 sequences, under 35% of them seen only once. Trimming left V 5 bases short and J 9 bases short, with 11 bases between. CDR1 is MNHEY, CDR2 SVGAGI, per germline. CDR3 length equals 12 residues. V usage is TRBV6-5 and J usage is TRBJ1-3; D ambiguous. The sequenced material came from blood. The TCR comes from an elderly woman in good health. The CDR3 nucleotides are TGTGCCAGCAGTCCGGTCCCCGGCACCATATATTTT. It is translated as CASSPVPGTIYF.